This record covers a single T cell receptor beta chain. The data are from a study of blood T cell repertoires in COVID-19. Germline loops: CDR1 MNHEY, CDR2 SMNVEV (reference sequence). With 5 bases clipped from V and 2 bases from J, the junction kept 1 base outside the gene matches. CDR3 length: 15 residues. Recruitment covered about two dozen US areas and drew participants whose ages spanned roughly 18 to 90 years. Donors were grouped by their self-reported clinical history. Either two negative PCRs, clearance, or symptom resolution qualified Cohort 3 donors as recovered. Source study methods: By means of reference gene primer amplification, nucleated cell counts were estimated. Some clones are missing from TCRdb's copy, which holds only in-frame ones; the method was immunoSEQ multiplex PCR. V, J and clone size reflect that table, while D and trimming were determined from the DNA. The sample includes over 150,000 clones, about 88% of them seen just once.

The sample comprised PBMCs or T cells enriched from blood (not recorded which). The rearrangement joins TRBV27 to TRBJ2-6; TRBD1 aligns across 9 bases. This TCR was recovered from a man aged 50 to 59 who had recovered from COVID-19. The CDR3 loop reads CASSRDRAGANVLTF. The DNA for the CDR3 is TGTGCCAGCAGTAGGGACAGGGCTGGGGCCAACGTCCTGACTTTC.